Given below is one TCR beta chain in context. The data stem from a study of blood T cell repertoires in COVID-19. Study overall: The samples span acute and convalescent COVID-19 from the United States, Italy and Spain. The analysed material was cDNA or gDNA that came from T cells, B-cell-depleted T cells, or PBMCs.

Only in-frame clones appear in the TCRdb table, and some are missing; sequencing was by immunoSEQ multiplex PCR. This sample has about 140,000 clones, with roughly 85% found just once. Per germline, CDR1 LNHDA and CDR2 SQIVND (reference sequence). This CDR3 has 15 amino acids. V lost 3 bases to trimming and J lost 4 bases; unmatched junction nucleotides: 6. Input material: peripheral blood. The rearrangement joins TRBV19 to TRBJ2-7, with 10 positions matching TRBD2. This receptor was identified in a man in his sixties with acute or convalescent COVID-19. The CDR3 spells CASSMSLAGPYEQYF. CDR3 in DNA: TGTGCCAGTAGTATGTCACTAGCGGGGCCTTACGAGCAGTACTTC. Variable domain in full (rest from reference TRBV19 and TRBJ2-7): DGGITQSPKYLFRKEGQNVTLSCEQNLNHDAMYWYRQDPGQGLRLIYYSQIVNDFQKGDIAEGYSVSREKKESFPLTVTSAQKNPTAFYLCASSMSLAGPYEQYFGPGTRLTVT.